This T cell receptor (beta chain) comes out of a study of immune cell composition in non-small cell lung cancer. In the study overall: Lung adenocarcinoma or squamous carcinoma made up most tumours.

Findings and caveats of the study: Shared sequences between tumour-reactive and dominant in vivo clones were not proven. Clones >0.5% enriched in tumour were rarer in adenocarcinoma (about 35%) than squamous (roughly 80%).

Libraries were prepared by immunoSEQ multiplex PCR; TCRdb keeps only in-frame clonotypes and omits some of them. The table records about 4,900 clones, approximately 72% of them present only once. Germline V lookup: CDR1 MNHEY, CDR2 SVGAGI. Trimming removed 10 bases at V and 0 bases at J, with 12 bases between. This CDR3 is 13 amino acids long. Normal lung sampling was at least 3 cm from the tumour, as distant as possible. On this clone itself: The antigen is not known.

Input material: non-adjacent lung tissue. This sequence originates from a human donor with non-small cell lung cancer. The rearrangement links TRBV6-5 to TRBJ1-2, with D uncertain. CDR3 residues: CAISTDSNYGYTF. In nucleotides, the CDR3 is TGTGCCATCTCGACGGACTCTAACTATGGCTACACCTTC.